The sequence of this TCR beta chain was determined in a study of beta chain features in type 1 diabetes. Study in general: Patients did not differ from healthy donors in age, gender or cell yield.

Findings and caveats of the study: More deletions and fewer insertions at VDJ junctions were found in patients with type 1 diabetes. Researchers report that Type 1 diabetes patients had moderately but significantly shorter TCRB CDR3s across all four CD4+ subsets.

Sequenced material consisted of expressed TCRB transcripts (all of the isolated RNA was reverse transcribed). Produced via immunoSEQ multiplex PCR; TCRdb's table is partial and in-frame only. The profile shows around 160,000 clones, under 60% of them singletons. This clone was seen only a few times. Its antigen is not known. Germline CDR1 and CDR2: SGHDN and FVKESK. This CDR3 is 20 amino acids long. The V end was cut by 1 base, the J end by 0 bases, with 22 bases between. Sequenced sample: Tregs from blood. The chain carries TRBV14 and TRBJ1-5; D ambiguous. The source of this sequence is a man aged 18 to 29 in good health. This CDR3 is CASSQVEENWPGYSNQPQHF. The CDR3 DNA sequence: TGTGCCAGCAGCCAAGTTGAGGAAAATTGGCCGGGGTATAGCAATCAGCCCCAGCATTTT.